This T cell receptor (beta chain) originates from a study of blood T cell repertoires in COVID-19. The assay was immunoSEQ multiplex PCR, and TCRdb's table has in-frame clones only and misses some. This sample carries around 220,000 clones, 84% of them seen once, and the ten largest clones take approximately 6.6%. The length of the CDR3 is 14 residues. CDR1 is MNHEY and CDR2 is SMNVEV in the germline V gene (reference sequence). The V end was cut by 8 bases, the J end by 0 bases, with 13 bases between. This receptor was obtained from a woman aged 40 to 50 who had recovered from COVID-19. This chain links TRBV27 with TRBJ1-1, with D uncertain. Sequenced sample: PBMCs or T cells enriched from blood (not recorded which). CDR3 sequence: CASQSVSMNTEAFF. The CDR3 DNA follows: TGTGCCAGCCAATCAGTTTCCATGAACACTGAAGCTTTCTTT.